These 13 T cell receptor beta chains were all obtained from the same sample, sequenced in a study of radiation and T cells in renal cell carcinoma. Profiling relied on immunoSEQ multiplex PCR, and the TCRdb table lists in-frame clones only, not all of them. The table shows more than 150,000 clones, with roughly 86% occurring only once. Time point indicated: blood 2 weeks post-SBRT. Specified treatment: 15 Gy SBRT to primary tumor, nephrectomy 4 weeks later. Sequences were derived from blood, sampled from a patient whose treatment included radiotherapy and nephrectomy. These receptors all come from a woman between 45 and 65 years old with renal cell carcinoma.

The CDR3 region is CASSLALQGFYEQYF. For the CDR3, the DNA is TGTGCCAGCAGCTTAGCGTTACAGGGATTCTACGAGCAGTACTTC. The chain is built from TRBV11-2 and TRBJ2-7; perhaps TRBD1 as D (6 bases). V lost 1 base to trimming and J lost 3 bases, with 13 bases between them. The germline CDR1 and CDR2 sequences are SGHAT and FQNNGV. The CDR3 length is 15 residues.

The J gene is TRBJ1-6, the V gene TRBV4-3, with D possibly TRBD1 on 5 matching bases. The CDR3 runs to 15 residues. V gave up 10 bases and J gave up 4 bases, with 17 bases separating them. Germline lookup yields CDR1 LGHNA and CDR2 YSLEER. The CDR3 loop is CANTWTRKYNSPLHF. The CDR3 nucleotides are TGCGCCAACACTTGGACACGGAAATATAATTCACCCCTCCACTTT.

This clone has only a few counts. The CDR3 loop is CASSFSIREDTQYF. CDR3 sequence (DNA): TGCGCCAGCAGCTTTTCTATTCGGGAAGATACGCAGTATTTT. V and J are TRBV5-1 and TRBJ2-3; D might be TRBD2 (5 bases). V lost 2 bases and J lost 5, with 12 bases in between. CDR1 is SGHRS and CDR2 is YFSETQ in the germline V gene. This CDR3 comprises 14 residues.

The V and J genes are TRBV9 and TRBJ2-5, with 12 bases aligning to TRBD2. The V gene's germline CDR1 is SGDLS and CDR2 YYNGEE. The CDR3 extends over 16 amino acids. Trimming took 2 bases from V and 4 from J; bases not matched to a gene: 6. Here the CDR3 DNA reads TGTGCCAGCAGCGTCGGGGCTAGCGGGGGGGCAGAGACCCAGTACTTC. Amino acids: CASSVGASGGAETQYF.

The chain has TRBV5-4 and TRBJ2-3, with no clear D. Looked up from germline, CDR1 is SGHNT and CDR2 is YYREEE (reference sequence). The CDR3 contains 14 residues. Trimming left V 2 bases short and J 4 bases short, with 11 bases between. Here the CDR3 reads CASSFRLGPDTQYF. CDR3 DNA sequence: TGTGCCAGCAGCTTTCGGCTAGGGCCAGATACGCAGTATTTT. The entire variable domain, with the rest obtained from reference TRBV5-4 and TRBJ2-3, is as follows: ETGVTQSPTHLIKTRGQQVTLRCSSQSGHNTVSWYQQALGQGPQFIFQYYREEENGRGNFPPRFSGLQFPNYSSELNVNALELDDSALYLCASSFRLGPDTQYFGPGTRLTVL.

The chain has TRBV25-1 and TRBJ1-1; D uncertain. Trimming left V 5 bases short and J 4 bases short, with 14 bases between. The CDR3 has 14 residues. Per the germline V gene, CDR1 is MGHDK and CDR2 is SYGVNS. CDR3 sequence (DNA): TGTGCCAGCAGTAAAGAGGGTTGGTCCACTGAAGCTTTCTTT. Translation gives CASSKEGWSTEAFF.

This chain links TRBV4-3 with TRBJ1-2; no definite D call. Per the germline V gene, CDR1 is LGHNA and CDR2 is YSLEER. The V end was cut by 0 bases, the J end by 4 bases, with 24 bases between. CDR3 length equals 19 residues. DNA for the CDR3: TGCGCCAGCAGCCAAGATTATCGTAGGGCCGATAGATACGCCTATGGCTACACCTTC. Its protein is CASSQDYRRADRYAYGYTF.

The V gene is TRBV2, the J gene TRBJ2-3, with a possible D match to TRBD2 (6 bases). The germline CDR1 and CDR2 sequences are SNHLY and FYNNEI. The germline V and J ends were trimmed by 2 bases and 2 bases, with 14 bases remaining between them. The CDR3 extends over 16 amino acids. The CDR3, as DNA: TGTGCCAGCAGTGAATTAGCGGCGCGGCTCACAGATACGCAGTATTTT. This codes for CASSELAARLTDTQYF.

The V and J genes are TRBV14 and TRBJ2-5; tentative D call: TRBD2 (5 bases). CDR3 length: 16 amino acids. V lost 1 base and J lost 1, with 13 bases in between. Germline V CDR1 and CDR2: SGHDN, FVKESK. CDR3 residues: CASSQVLLSGQETQYF. Here the CDR3 DNA reads TGTGCCAGCAGCCAAGTATTGTTGAGCGGCCAAGAGACCCAGTACTTC.

The V and J genes are TRBV5-4 and TRBJ2-7; D could derive from TRBD1 or TRBD2 (5 bases each). V lost 4 bases, J lost 0 bases, and 14 bases lay in between. The germline V gene has CDR1 SGHNT and CDR2 YYREEE (reference sequence). The CDR3 sequence is 15 residues long. CDR3: CASSNRDLNSYEQYF. Here the CDR3 DNA reads TGTGCCAGCAGCAACCGGGACCTGAACTCCTACGAGCAGTACTTC.

The chain couples TRBV4-3 to TRBJ2-5, with TRBD2 identical over 7 bases. V lost 3 bases and J lost 4; bases outside the gene matches: 11. Germline V gene lookup returns CDR1 LGHNA and CDR2 YSLEER. CDR3 length: 16 residues. The CDR3 loop reads CASSQTRAGLSETQYF. In DNA form, the CDR3 reads TGCGCCAGCAGCCAGACGCGAGCGGGGCTATCAGAGACCCAGTACTTC.

The chain joins TRBV5-1 to TRBJ1-1, with 7 bases fitting TRBD1. Germline CDR1 and CDR2: SGHRS and YFSETQ. The CDR3 is 15 residues long. V gave up 7 bases and J gave up 4 bases; unmatched junction bases: 13. The CDR3 nucleotides read TGCGCCAGCGGTGAGACAGGGTCTAAGGTCACTGAAGCTTTCTTT. Its protein product is CASGETGSKVTEAFF.

CDR3 DNA: TGCGCCAGCAGCTCGCGGTCTAGCGGGGGTGACAATGAGCAGTTCTTC. Amino acid sequence: CASSSRSSGGDNEQFF. This chain links TRBV5-1 with TRBJ2-1; 10 positions match TRBD2. V lost 3 bases, J lost 5 bases, and 8 bases stayed unmatched. The germline V gene has CDR1 SGHRS and CDR2 YFSETQ. The CDR3 is 16 amino acids.